These T cell receptor beta chains were read from a single sample in a study of T-cell reconstitution after alpha-beta-depleted transplantation in children. TCRdb re-analysed the PCR reads in MiXCR, keeping a single row per CDR3 protein. This sample has about 90,000 distinct CDR3 sequences, with roughly a sixth found just once. The sample consisted of PBMCs, mostly from graft donor cells, taken 180 days after TCRalphabeta/CD19-depleted stem cell transplant. These receptors came from a male patient aged 2 to 9 who had a stem cell transplant for acute lymphoblastic leukemia, so the T cells may come from the graft donor. Both conserved end residues are part of each CDR3. The D gene is left open where the match is weak. Clone size is not always given. Where it is, it says once, few, many or a class for expanded clones.

NA	TRBD1	TRBJ2-1	TRBV14	CASSQVGTGGSNEQFF	TGTGCCAGCAGCCAAGTAGGGACAGGGGGGAGCAATGAGCAGTTCTTC
few	NA	TRBJ2-4	TRBV5-1	CASSFDSQAMGIQYF	TGCGCCAGCAGCTTCGACAGCCAAGCTATGGGAATTCAGTACTTC
NA	NA	TRBJ2-2	TRBV5-1	CASSPWVLGEAGELFF	TGCGCCAGCAGCCCCTGGGTCCTCGGTGAAGCCGGGGAGCTGTTTTTT
NA	NA	TRBJ1-5	TRBV7-9	CASSLATLNQPQHF	TGTGCCAGCAGCTTAGCGACCCTGAATCAGCCCCAGCATTTT
few	TRBD1	TRBJ2-7	TRBV7-6	CASSRGQAYEQYF	TGTGCCAGCAGCCGCGGACAGGCTTACGAGCAGTACTTC
many	NA	TRBJ2-7	TRBV10-3	CAISPRDATYEQYF	TGTGCCATCAGTCCTCGGGACGCCACCTACGAGCAGTACTTC
NA	NA	TRBJ2-2	TRBV29-1	CSVPTGQGTGELFF	TGCAGCGTTCCGACGGGCCAGGGCACCGGGGAGCTGTTTTTT
many	TRBD1	TRBJ2-3	TRBV5-1	CASSFGQGTDTQYF	TGTGCCAGCAGCTTCGGACAGGGCACAGATACGCAGTATTTT
NA	TRBD1	TRBJ2-3	TRBV20-1	CSARVPGTGIGDTQYF	TGCAGTGCTAGGGTACCCGGGACAGGGATAGGAGATACGCAGTATTTT
few	TRBD2	TRBJ2-2	TRBV19	CASGGLAGTGELFF	TGTGCCAGTGGGGGACTAGCGGGGACCGGGGAGCTGTTTTTT
few	NA	TRBJ1-3	TRBV7-6	CASSLDVRGVGNTIYF	TGTGCCAGCAGCTTAGACGTGCGGGGAGTAGGAAACACCATATATTTT
NA	TRBD1	TRBJ2-3	TRBV29-1	CSVEGGETGGIDTQYF	TGCAGCGTTGAAGGCGGTGAGACAGGGGGAATAGATACGCAGTATTTT
NA	NA	TRBJ1-1	TRBV4-2	CASSEDLFGGVITEAFF	TGTGCCAGCAGCGAAGATCTATTCGGGGGGGTTATCACTGAAGCTTTCTTT
NA	NA	TRBJ2-7	TRBV6-2/TRBV6-3	CASSYSGSYRGAFYEQYF	TGTGCCAGCAGTTACAGCGGGTCTTATCGGGGGGCCTTCTACGAGCAGTACTTC
few	TRBD1	TRBJ2-7	TRBV11-2	CASSAPGQGAYEQYF	TGTGCCAGCAGCGCACCGGGACAGGGGGCATACGAGCAGTACTTC
few	NA	TRBJ2-7	TRBV29-1	CSVEDPRQGGFYEQYF	TGCAGCGTTGAAGATCCCCGGCAGGGAGGATTTTACGAGCAGTACTTC
few	NA	TRBJ2-5	TRBV5-4	CASSRTGTYQETQYF	TGTGCCAGCAGCCGTACAGGGACGTACCAAGAGACCCAGTACTTC
few	NA	TRBJ1-1	TRBV7-9	CASSSLDGNTEAFF	TGTGCCAGCAGCTCATTAGACGGAAACACTGAAGCTTTCTTT
NA	NA	TRBJ2-2	TRBV12-3/TRBV12-4	CASSVMQGWPGELFF	TGTGCCAGCAGTGTGATGCAGGGATGGCCCGGGGAGCTGTTTTTT
NA	TRBD1	TRBJ1-2	TRBV5-1	CASSPAYPTGGYGYTF	TGCGCCAGCAGCCCGGCCTACCCCACAGGGGGCTATGGCTACACCTTC
NA	NA	TRBJ2-4	TRBV5-1	CASSLGPGHIQYF	TGCGCCAGCAGCTTGGGGCCAGGACACATTCAGTACTTC
NA	NA	TRBJ2-1	TRBV11-2	CASSSLQRGGDNEQFF	TGTGCCAGCAGCTCCCTCCAACGTGGGGGTGACAATGAGCAGTTCTTC
few	TRBD2	TRBJ2-1	TRBV20-1	CSGWRTSGNEQFF	TGCAGTGGATGGAGGACTAGCGGCAATGAGCAGTTCTTC
few	NA	TRBJ1-2	TRBV6-6	CASSYPGMDGYTF	TGTGCCAGCAGTTACCCAGGGATGGATGGCTACACCTTC
NA	TRBD2	TRBJ2-1	TRBV9	CASSVSSGRFSEQFF	TGTGCCAGCAGCGTATCGAGCGGGAGGTTCAGTGAGCAGTTCTTC
NA	NA	TRBJ2-1	TRBV14	CASSLSWQGYSTEQFF	TGTGCCAGCAGCCTAAGCTGGCAGGGTTACTCCACTGAGCAGTTCTTC
few	NA	TRBJ1-1	TRBV5-1	CASSFGGPMNTEAFF	TGCGCCAGCAGCTTTGGGGGCCCTATGAACACTGAAGCTTTCTTT
many	NA	TRBJ2-1	TRBV5-1	CASSTGPLGTQFF	TGCGCCAGCAGCACCGGACCCCTGGGTACGCAGTTCTTC
few	NA	TRBJ1-2	TRBV29-1	CSVELAIEGGYTF	TGCAGCGTTGAACTGGCCATAGAGGGCGGCTACACCTTC
NA	NA	TRBJ2-4	TRBV3-1	CTSCLNLGGARAKNIQYF	TGTACCAGCTGTCTTAACCTCGGCGGGGCGAGAGCCAAAAACATTCAGTACTTC
many	NA	TRBJ1-5	TRBV7-8	CASSLWVGGNQPQHF	TGTGCCAGCAGCTTATGGGTGGGGGGGAATCAGCCCCAGCATTTT
few	TRBD2	TRBJ2-3	TRBV11-2	CASSSPGLAGASTDTQYF	TGTGCCAGCAGCTCCCCGGGACTAGCGGGGGCGAGCACAGATACGCAGTATTTT
few	NA	TRBJ2-1	TRBV4-3	CASSQDRPSDYNEQFF	TGCGCCAGCAGCCAAGATCGGCCTAGCGACTACAATGAGCAGTTCTTC
NA	NA	TRBJ1-4	TRBV3-1	CAFSFSSFVVHATNEKLFF	TGTGCCTTCAGTTTTTCGTCATTCGTGGTTCACGCAACTAATGAAAAACTGTTTTTT
NA	NA	TRBJ2-7	TRBV5-5	CASSGPYKDEQYF	TGTGCCAGCAGCGGTCCATATAAGGACGAGCAGTACTTC
few	NA	TRBJ1-2	TRBV12-3/TRBV12-4	CASSLNRDVYGYTF	TGTGCCAGCAGTTTAAACAGGGACGTCTATGGCTACACCTTC
NA	TRBD2	TRBJ2-7	TRBV6-4	CASSEGAGLPYYEQYF	TGTGCCAGCAGTGAAGGAGCGGGACTTCCCTACTACGAGCAGTACTTC